Sequencing of this TCR beta chain was carried out in a study of blood T cell repertoires in COVID-19 (dated by TCRdb to the early 2020s). Background for the entire study: Samples from collaborators originated in the United States, Italy and Spain and spanned both the acute and convalescent phases of COVID-19. Where HLA class I and class II types were available, the types were taken from metadata supplied by the sample provider, not from assay-based typing. The repertoires were released in a freely available public database intended as a resource for research on the immune response to SARS-CoV-2. Nearly every sample came with metadata listing a de-identified subject ID, COVID-19 status, age in years and sex. The samples were drawn from the first 160 participants of the ongoing ImmuneRACE study and from roughly 1,300 subjects provided by 6 global collaborators. Subjects who had been exposed to COVID-19, were actively infected with it, or had recovered from it provided the deeply sampled blood TCRbeta repertoires that made up the dataset. The material from the prospective study consisted of cDNA or gDNA derived from T cells, B-cell-depleted T cells, or PBMCs.

What the research found in general, with its limitations: Clinical and demographic metadata were provided uncurated, with the amount varying by source and participant.

The immunoSEQ Assay, a bias-controlled multiplex PCR, was used to amplify TCRbeta CDR3 regions from genomic DNA. On the study's bioinformatics: The number of nucleated cells in each sample was estimated from the amplification of reference gene primers within the assay. To quantify the absolute abundance of each unique TCRbeta CDR3 rearrangement, sequence reads were collapsed and filtered. For each sample, productive Simpson clonality was calculated by taking the square root of Simpson's diversity index across productive rearrangements. TCRdb holds this immuneACCESS table with in-frame rearrangements only. Some clones are missing; in checked studies, unresolved V genes explain under half, and the rest has no known cause. That table gives V, J and clone size, and the DNA gave D and trimming. The sample has under 250,000 clones on record, about 93% of them singletons. Of the sample, 0.75% to 1% falls within the top ten clones.

One collaborating source in Seattle enrolled patients during active infection and followed them longitudinally through the course of disease. The collaborating institutions used their own protocols to collect whole blood in K2EDTA tubes. For TCRbeta analysis, collaborators shipped samples in one of three forms: frozen whole blood, isolated PBMCs, or DNA extracted from either of those sample types. Turning to this clone: Its antigen has not been determined. Base qualities are not provided; no much larger clone lies one nucleotide away.

The germline V gene sets CDR1 to SQVTM and CDR2 to ANQGSEA. V sheds 3 bases and J sheds 5 bases, leaving 5 bases between their ends. The CDR3 covers 11 residues, taking in both the cysteine and the phenylalanine. Only the CDR3 DNA is retained, 33 bases long and in frame from the first base. Recombination joined TRBV29-1 with TRBJ2-1, with an unclear D gene assignment. This sequence was found in a man in his fifties or sixties with COVID-19, enrolled during active disease. Sequenced material: peripheral blood. DNA sequence: TGCAGCGTTGACTACCACAATGAGCAGTTCTTC. It encodes CSVDYHNEQFF.